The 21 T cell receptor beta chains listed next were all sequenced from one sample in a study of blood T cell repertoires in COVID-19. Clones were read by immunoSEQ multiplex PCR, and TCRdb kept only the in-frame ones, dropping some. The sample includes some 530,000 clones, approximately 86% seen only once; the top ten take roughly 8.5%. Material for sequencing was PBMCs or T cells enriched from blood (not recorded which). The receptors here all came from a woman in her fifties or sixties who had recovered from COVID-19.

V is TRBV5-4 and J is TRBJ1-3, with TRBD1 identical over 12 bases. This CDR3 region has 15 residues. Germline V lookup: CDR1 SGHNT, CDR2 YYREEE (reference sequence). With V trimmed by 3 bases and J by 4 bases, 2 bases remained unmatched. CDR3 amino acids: CASSSGQGAGNTIYF. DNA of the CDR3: TGTGCCAGCAGCTCGGGACAGGGGGCAGGAAACACCATATATTTT.

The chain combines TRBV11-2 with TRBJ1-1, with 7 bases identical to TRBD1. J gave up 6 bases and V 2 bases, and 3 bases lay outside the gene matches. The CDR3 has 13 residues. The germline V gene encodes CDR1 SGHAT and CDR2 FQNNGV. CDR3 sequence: CASSLWTGPEAFF. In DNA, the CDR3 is TGTGCCAGCAGCTTATGGACAGGACCTGAAGCTTTCTTT.

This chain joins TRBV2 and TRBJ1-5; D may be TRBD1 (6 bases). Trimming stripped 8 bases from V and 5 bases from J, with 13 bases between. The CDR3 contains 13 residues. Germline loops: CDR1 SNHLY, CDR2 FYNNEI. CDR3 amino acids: CASGGGRDQPQHF. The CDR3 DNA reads TGTGCCAGCGGCGGGGGCAGGGATCAGCCCCAGCATTTT.

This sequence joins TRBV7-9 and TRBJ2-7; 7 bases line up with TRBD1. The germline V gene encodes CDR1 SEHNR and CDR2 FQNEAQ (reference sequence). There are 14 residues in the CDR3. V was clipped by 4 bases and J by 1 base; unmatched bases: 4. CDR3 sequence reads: CASSWDSPSYEQYF. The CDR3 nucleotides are TGTGCCAGCAGCTGGGACAGCCCTTCCTACGAGCAGTACTTC.

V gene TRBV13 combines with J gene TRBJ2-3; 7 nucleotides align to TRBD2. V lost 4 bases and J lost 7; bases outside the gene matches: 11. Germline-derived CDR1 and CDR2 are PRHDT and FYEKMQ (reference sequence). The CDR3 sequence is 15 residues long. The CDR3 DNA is TGTGCCAGCAGCTCAGGACTAGTGAAATTCTATACGCAGTATTTT. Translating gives CASSSGLVKFYTQYF. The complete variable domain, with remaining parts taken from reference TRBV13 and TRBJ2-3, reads AAGVIQSPRHLIKEKRETATLKCYPIPRHDTVYWYQQGPGQDPQFLISFYEKMQSDKGSIPDRFSAQQFSDYHSELNMSSLELGDSALYFCASSSGLVKFYTQYFGPGTRLTVL.

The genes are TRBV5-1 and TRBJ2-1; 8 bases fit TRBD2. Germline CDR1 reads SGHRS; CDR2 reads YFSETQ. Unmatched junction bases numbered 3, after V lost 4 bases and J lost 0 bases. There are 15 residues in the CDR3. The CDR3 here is CASSTSGISYNEQFF. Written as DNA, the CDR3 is TGCGCCAGCAGCACTAGCGGTATCTCCTACAATGAGCAGTTCTTC.

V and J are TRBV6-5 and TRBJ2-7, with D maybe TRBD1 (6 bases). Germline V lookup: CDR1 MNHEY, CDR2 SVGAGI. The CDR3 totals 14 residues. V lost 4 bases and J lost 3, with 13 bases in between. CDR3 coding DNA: TGTGCCAGCAGTTCACTAGGGACACTCTACGAGCAGTACTTC. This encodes CASSSLGTLYEQYF.

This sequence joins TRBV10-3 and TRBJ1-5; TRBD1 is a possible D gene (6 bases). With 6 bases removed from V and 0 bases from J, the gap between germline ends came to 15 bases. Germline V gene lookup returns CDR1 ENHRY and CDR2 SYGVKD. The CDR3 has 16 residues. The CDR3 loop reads CAISPGENYSNQPQHF. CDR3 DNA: TGTGCCATCAGCCCAGGGGAAAATTATAGCAATCAGCCCCAGCATTTT.

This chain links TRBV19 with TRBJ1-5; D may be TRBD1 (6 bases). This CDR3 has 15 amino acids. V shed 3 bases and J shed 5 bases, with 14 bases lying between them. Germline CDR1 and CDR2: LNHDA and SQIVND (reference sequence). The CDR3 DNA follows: TGTGCCAGTAGTATTAGGACAGATGGCGATCAGCCCCAGCATTTT. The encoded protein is CASSIRTDGDQPQHF. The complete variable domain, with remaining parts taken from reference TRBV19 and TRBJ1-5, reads DGGITQSPKYLFRKEGQNVTLSCEQNLNHDAMYWYRQDPGQGLRLIYYSQIVNDFQKGDIAEGYSVSREKKESFPLTVTSAQKNPTAFYLCASSIRTDGDQPQHFGDGTRLSIL.

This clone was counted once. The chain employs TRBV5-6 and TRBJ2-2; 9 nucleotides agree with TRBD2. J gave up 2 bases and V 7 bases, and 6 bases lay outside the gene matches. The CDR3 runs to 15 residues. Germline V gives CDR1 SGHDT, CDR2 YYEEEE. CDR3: CASSRGGGNTGELFF. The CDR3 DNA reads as TGTGCCAGCTCCCGCGGGGGGGGCAACACCGGGGAGCTGTTTTTT.

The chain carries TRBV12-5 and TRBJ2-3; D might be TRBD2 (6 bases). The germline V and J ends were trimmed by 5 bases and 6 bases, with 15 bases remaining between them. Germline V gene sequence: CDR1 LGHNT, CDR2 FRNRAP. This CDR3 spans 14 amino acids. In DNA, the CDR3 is TGTGCTAGTGGTCCCGGGACTGCGGGGGATACGCAGTATTTT. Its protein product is CASGPGTAGDTQYF.

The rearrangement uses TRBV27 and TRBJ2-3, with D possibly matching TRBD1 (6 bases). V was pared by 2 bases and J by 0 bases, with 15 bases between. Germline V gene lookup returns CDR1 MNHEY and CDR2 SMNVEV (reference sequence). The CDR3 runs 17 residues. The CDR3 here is CASSLGGTLISTDTQYF. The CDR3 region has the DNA TGTGCCAGCAGTTTAGGGGGCACATTAATTAGCACAGATACGCAGTATTTT.

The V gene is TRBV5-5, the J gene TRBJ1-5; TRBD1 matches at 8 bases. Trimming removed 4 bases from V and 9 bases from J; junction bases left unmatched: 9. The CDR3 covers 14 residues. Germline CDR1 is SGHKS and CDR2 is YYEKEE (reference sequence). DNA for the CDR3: TGTGCCAGCAGCGTTACCGGGACAGGTCTGCCCCAGCATTTT. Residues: CASSVTGTGLPQHF.

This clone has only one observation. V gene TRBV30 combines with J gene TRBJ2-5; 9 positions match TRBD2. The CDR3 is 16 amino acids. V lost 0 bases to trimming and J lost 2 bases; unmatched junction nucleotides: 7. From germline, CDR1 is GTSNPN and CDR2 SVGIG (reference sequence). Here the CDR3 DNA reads TGTGCCTGGAGTGTAGGGGTAGCGGGGGAGCAAGAGACCCAGTACTTC. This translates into CAWSVGVAGEQETQYF. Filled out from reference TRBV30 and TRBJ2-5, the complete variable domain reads SQTIHQWPATLVQPVGSPLSLECTVEGTSNPNLYWYRQAAGRGLQLLFYSVGIGQISSEVPQNLSASRPQDRQFILSSKKLLLSDSGFYLCAWSVGVAGEQETQYFGPGTRLLVL.

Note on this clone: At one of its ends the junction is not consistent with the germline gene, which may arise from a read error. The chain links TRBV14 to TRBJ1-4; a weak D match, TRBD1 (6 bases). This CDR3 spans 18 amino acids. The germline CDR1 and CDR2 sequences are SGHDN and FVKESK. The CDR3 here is CASSEEKGAGAIGEKLFF. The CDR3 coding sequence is TGTGCCAGCAGCGAAGAAAAAGGGGCAGGGGCGATTGGTGAAAAACTGTTTTTT.

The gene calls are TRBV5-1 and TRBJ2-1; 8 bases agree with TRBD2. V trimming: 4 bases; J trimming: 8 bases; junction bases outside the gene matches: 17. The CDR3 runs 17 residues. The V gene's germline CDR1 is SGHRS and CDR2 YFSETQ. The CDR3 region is CASSRQPAGAKMDEQFF. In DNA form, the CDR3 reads TGCGCCAGCAGCAGGCAACCAGCGGGGGCTAAGATGGATGAGCAGTTCTTC.

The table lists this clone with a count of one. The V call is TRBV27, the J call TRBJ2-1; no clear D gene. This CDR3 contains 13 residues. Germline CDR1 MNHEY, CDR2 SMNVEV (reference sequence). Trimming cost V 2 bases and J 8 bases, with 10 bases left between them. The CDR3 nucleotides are TGTGCCAGCAGTTTAATTCCATGCGATGAGCAGTTCTTC. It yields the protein CASSLIPCDEQFF.

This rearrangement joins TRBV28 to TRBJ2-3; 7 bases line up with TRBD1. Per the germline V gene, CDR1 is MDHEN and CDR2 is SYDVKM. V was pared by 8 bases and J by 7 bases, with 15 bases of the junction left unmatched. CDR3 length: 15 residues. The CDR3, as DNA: TGTGCCAGCGCCTCCCCGGGACAGCCGAGTCATACGCAGTATTTT. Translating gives CASASPGQPSHTQYF.

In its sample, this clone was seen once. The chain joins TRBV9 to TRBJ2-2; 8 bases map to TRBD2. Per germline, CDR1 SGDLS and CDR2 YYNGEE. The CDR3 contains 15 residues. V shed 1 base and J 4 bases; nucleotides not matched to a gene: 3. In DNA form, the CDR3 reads TGTGCCAGCAGCGTAACGGGGGGGCCCACCGGGGAGCTGTTTTTT. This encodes CASSVTGGPTGELFF.

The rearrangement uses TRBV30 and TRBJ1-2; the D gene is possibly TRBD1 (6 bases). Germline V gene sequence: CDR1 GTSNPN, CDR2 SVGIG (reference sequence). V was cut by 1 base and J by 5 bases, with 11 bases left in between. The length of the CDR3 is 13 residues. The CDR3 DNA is TGTGCCTGGAGTGGGGACATTTGGTATGGCTACACCTTC. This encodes CAWSGDIWYGYTF. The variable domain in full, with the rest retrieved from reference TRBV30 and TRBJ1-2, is SQTIHQWPATLVQPVGSPLSLECTVEGTSNPNLYWYRQAAGRGLQLLFYSVGIGQISSEVPQNLSASRPQDRQFILSSKKLLLSDSGFYLCAWSGDIWYGYTFGSGTRLTVV.

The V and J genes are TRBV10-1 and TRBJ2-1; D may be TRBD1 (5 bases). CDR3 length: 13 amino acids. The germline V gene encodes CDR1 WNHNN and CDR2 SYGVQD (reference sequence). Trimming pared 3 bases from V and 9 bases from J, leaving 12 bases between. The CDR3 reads CASSDREGGEQFF. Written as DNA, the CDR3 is TGCGCCAGCAGTGACAGGGAAGGTGGTGAGCAGTTCTTC.